This TCR beta chain emerged from a study of CD4 T cells in relation to SARS-CoV-2 and coronaviruses. As regards this clone: The antigen remains undetermined.

The study's findings and limits: Culture-expanded clones reflect memory recall rather than primary priming during culture. Crossreactivity was assessed only for spike protein, not other viral proteins. Samples before the pandemic and after infection were not matched within any donor.

J lost 2 bases, V lost 8 bases, and 7 bases had no gene match. CDR1 and CDR2 from the germline V gene are GTSNPN and SVGIG (reference sequence). The length of the CDR3 is 13 residues. The assay was immunoSEQ multiplex PCR, and TCRdb's table has in-frame clones only and misses some. The sample yields around 35,000 clones, 75% to 90% seen once. What was sequenced was memory CD4+ T cells from PBMCs. The chain is built from TRBV30 and TRBJ1-2; 8 nucleotides align to TRBD1. The TCR sequence derives from an adult with COVID-19. In DNA form, the CDR3 reads TGTGCCGGGGGGAACAGGGGGAACTATGGCTACACCTTC. Translation: CAGGNRGNYGYTF.